This T cell receptor (beta chain) derives from a study of blood T cell repertoires in COVID-19 (dated by TCRdb to 2020 to 2021). With respect to the entire study: Samples from collaborators originated in the United States, Italy and Spain and spanned both the acute and convalescent phases of COVID-19. The prospective study material was composed of cDNA or gDNA derived from T cells, B-cell-depleted T cells, or PBMCs. Subjects who had been exposed to COVID-19, were actively infected with it, or had recovered from it provided the deeply sampled blood TCRbeta repertoires that made up the dataset. The repertoires were released in a freely available public database intended as a resource for research on the immune response to SARS-CoV-2. Samples came from the ongoing ImmuneRACE study (first 160 participants) plus 1,254 subjects from 6 global collaborators. Sample metadata almost always included a de-identified subject ID, COVID-19 status, age in years and sex. HLA class I and class II types, where available, came from metadata supplied by the sample provider rather than from assay-based typing.

Each collaborating institution followed its own protocols to collect whole blood in K2EDTA tubes. For TCRbeta analysis, collaborators shipped samples as frozen whole blood, isolated PBMCs, or DNA extracted from either of those sample types. CDR1 MGHDK and CDR2 SYGVNS were looked up in the germline V gene. Cut back by 9 bases and 0 bases, the V and J ends lie 14 bases apart. From its cysteine to its phenylalanine, the CDR3 spans 14 amino acids. Of the read, only the CDR3 DNA is kept; its 42 bases are in frame from base 1. Study-wide findings and limitations: Clinical and demographic metadata were provided uncurated, with the amount varying by source and participant.

TCRbeta CDR3 regions were amplified from genomic DNA using the immunoSEQ Assay, a bias-controlled multiplex PCR. As for the authors' bioinformatics: The number of nucleated cells in each sample was estimated by amplification of reference gene primers within the assay. To quantify the absolute abundance of each unique TCRbeta CDR3 rearrangement, sequence reads were collapsed and filtered. Productive Simpson clonality was computed per sample as the square root of Simpson's diversity index over productive rearrangements. TCRdb obtained this table from immuneACCESS and retained in-frame rearrangements with V and J assigned. These tables miss some clones; where compared with another copy, unresolved V genes account for less than half of the shortfall, and the remainder is unexplained. D and trimming were read from the DNA, whereas the V and J calls and clone size are those reported in that table. For this sample there are roughly 310,000 clones; around 87% appear just once. The ten largest clones add up to more than 3% of the sample.

Points on this clone: What antigen it recognizes has not been identified. No much larger clone is present one base from it, and per-base qualities are unavailable.

The chain is made from TRBV25-1 and TRBJ1-1, with the D gene too uncertain to name. Sequences were obtained from peripheral blood. The TCR originated in a woman between 45 and 60 years old with active or convalescent COVID-19. CDR3 region: CASGPAGMNTEAFF. The base sequence is TGTGCCAGTGGGCCGGCCGGTATGAACACTGAAGCTTTCTTT. Beyond the CDR3, the reference TRBV25-1 and TRBJ1-1 genes provide the residues; the full variable domain reads: EADIYQTPRYLVIGTGKKITLECSQTMGHDKMYWYQQDPGMELHLIHYSYGVNSTEKGDLSSESTVSRIRTEHFPLTLESARPSHTSQYLCASGPAGMNTEAFFGQGTRLTVV.